This entry describes one T cell receptor (beta chain). Its antigen is as yet unknown. Researchers used the Oncomine TCR Beta short-read assay to sequence DNA from cultured CD4+ T cells. TCRdb redid the calling of the PCR reads with MiXCR, one entry per CDR3 protein. The table shows about 19,000 distinct CDR3 sequences, with around two fifths occurring only once. Treatment meaning: roughly 10-day PBMC culture with coronavirus spike peptide pools or control peptides (ViraFEST assay). Peptide pools at approximately 10 ug/ml and IL-2 at approximately 9.6 IU/ml were added to cultures of 1.5 million to 2 million PBMCs per well. The data derive from a study of vaccination and CD4 T cells after COVID-19. Study in general: The study collected post-vaccine samples a median around 77 days after dose two, with a range of 14 to 241. Cultures serving as controls received a peptide pool (CEFX or HIV-1 Nef) or no peptide.

Study results and limitations: Relatively few convalescent patients were studied; early post-infection timepoints were not included.

Trimming stripped 4 bases from V and 4 bases from J, with 14 bases between. This CDR3 region has 15 residues. Germline CDR1 reads LNHNV; CDR2 reads YYDKDF (reference sequence). The specimen was cultured CD4+ T cells from blood. The source of this sequence is a human donor with COVID-19. This chain joins TRBV15 and TRBJ1-5, with D maybe TRBD1 (5 bases). CDR3 in amino acids: CATSTDLRGNQPQHF. CDR3 nucleotide sequence: TGTGCCACCAGCACAGACCTCCGGGGGAATCAGCCCCAGCATTTT.